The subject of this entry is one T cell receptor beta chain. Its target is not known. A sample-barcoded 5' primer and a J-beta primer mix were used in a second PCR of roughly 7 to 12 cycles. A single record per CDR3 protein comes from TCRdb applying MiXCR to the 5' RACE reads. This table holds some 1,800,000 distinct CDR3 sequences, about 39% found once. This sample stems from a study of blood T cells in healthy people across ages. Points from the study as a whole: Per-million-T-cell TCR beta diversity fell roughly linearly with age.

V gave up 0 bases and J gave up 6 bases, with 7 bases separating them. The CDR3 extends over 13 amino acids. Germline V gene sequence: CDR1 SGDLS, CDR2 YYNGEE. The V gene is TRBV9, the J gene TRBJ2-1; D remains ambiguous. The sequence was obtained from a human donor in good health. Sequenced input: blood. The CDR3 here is CASSVALVNEQFF. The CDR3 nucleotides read TGTGCCAGCAGCGTAGCTTTGGTCAATGAGCAGTTCTTC.